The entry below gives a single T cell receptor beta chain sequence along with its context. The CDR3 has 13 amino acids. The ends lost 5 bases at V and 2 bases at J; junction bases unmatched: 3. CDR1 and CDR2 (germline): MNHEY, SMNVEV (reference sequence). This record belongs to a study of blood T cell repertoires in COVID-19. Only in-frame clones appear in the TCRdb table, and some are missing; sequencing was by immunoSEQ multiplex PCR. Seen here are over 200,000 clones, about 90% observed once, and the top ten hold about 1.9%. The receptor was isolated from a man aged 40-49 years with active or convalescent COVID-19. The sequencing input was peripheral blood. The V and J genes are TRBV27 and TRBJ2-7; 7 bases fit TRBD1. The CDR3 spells CASSTTGTYEQYF. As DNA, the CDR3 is TGTGCCAGCAGTACGACAGGGACCTACGAGCAGTACTTC.